This TCR beta chain was found in a study of identical twins. Germline V gives CDR1 MNHEY, CDR2 SVGEGT. This CDR3 has 16 residues. J gave up 4 bases and V 5 bases, and 8 bases lay outside the gene matches. This clonotype has ten or more counts. No antigen is known for it. Overall study findings and caveats: Conclusions leaned on cross-sectional statistical analysis and did not track the same donors over time. High-abundance cord blood beta clonotypes had fewer insertions; memory repertoires showed none.

TCRdb analysed the 5' RACE reads with MiXCR anew, one entry per CDR3 protein. The sample has fewer than 800,000 distinct CDR3 sequences, less than 9% seen once. This sample was also put to use in a study of yellow fever vaccine responses in identical twins.

The receptor was isolated from a woman under 30 in good health. Sequenced: PBMCs. This sequence joins TRBV6-2 or TRBV6-3 and TRBJ2-1, with 10 positions matching TRBD2. The CDR3 nucleotides are TGTGCCAGCAGTACCCAGCGGGGGGGCACTTACAATGAGCAGTTCTTC. The encoded protein is CASSTQRGGTYNEQFF.